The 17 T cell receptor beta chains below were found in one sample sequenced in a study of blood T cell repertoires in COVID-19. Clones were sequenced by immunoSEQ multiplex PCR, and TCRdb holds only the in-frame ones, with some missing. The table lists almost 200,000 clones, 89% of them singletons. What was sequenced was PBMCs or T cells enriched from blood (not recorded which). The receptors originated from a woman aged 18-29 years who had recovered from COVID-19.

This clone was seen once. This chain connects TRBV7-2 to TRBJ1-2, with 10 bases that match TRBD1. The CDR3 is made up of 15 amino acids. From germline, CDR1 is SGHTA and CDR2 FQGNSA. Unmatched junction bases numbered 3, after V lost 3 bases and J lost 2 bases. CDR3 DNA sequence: TGTGCCAGCAGCTTCCAGACAGGGGGCAACTATGGCTACACCTTC. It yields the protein CASSFQTGGNYGYTF.

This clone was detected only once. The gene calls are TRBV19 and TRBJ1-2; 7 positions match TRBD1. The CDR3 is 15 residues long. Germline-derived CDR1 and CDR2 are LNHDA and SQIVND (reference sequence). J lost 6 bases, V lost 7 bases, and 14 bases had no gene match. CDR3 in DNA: TGTGCCAGTATTCTGACCGGGACAGCGGTTCATGGCTACACCTTC. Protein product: CASILTGTAVHGYTF.

The CDR3 DNA reads as TGTGCCACCAGTGACAGACTAGCGGGGGGGCACAATGAGCAGTTCTTC. Translating gives CATSDRLAGGHNEQFF. The chain carries TRBV24-1 and TRBJ2-1; TRBD2 matches 14 bases. The germline V gene encodes CDR1 KGHDR and CDR2 SFDVKD. The V and J ends lost 4 bases and 5 bases, in that order; junction bases with no gene match: 3. CDR3 length equals 16 residues.

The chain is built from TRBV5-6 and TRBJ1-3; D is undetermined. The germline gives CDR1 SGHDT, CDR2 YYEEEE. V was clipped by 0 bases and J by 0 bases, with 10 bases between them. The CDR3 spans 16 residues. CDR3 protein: CASSLAGVFSGNTIYF. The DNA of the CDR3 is TGTGCCAGCAGCTTGGCCGGGGTCTTCTCTGGAAACACCATATATTTT. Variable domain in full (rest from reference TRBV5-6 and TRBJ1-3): DAGVTQSPTHLIKTRGQQVTLRCSPKSGHDTVSWYQQALGQGPQFIFQYYEEEERQRGNFPDRFSGHQFPNYSSELNVNALLLGDSALYLCASSLAGVFSGNTIYFGEGSWLTVV.

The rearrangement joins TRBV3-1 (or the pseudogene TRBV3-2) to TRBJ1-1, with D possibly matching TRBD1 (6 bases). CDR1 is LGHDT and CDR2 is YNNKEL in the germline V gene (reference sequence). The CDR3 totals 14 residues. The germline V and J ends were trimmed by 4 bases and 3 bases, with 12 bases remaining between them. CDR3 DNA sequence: TGTGCCAGCAGCCCTGGATACAGGGACACTGAAGCTTTCTTT. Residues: CASSPGYRDTEAFF.

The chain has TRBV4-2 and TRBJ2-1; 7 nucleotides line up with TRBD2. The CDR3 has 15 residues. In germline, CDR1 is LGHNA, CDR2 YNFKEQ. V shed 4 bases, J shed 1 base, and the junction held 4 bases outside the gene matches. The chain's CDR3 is CASSPTGGSYNEQFF. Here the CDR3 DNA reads TGTGCCAGCAGCCCTACCGGGGGGTCCTACAATGAGCAGTTCTTC.

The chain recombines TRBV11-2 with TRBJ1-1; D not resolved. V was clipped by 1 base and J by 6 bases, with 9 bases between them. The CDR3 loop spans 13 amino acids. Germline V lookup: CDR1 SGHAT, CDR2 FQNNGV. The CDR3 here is CASSLVSSPEAFF. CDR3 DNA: TGTGCCAGCAGCTTAGTGTCGAGTCCTGAAGCTTTCTTT.

The CDR3 DNA is TGTGCCAGCAGTGGGGACAGGGGGCGGAATTCACCCCTCCACTTT. Translated: CASSGDRGRNSPLHF. This chain uses TRBV2 with TRBJ1-6; TRBD1 aligns across 12 bases. Per the germline V gene, CDR1 is SNHLY and CDR2 is FYNNEI. The CDR3 contains 15 residues. V lost 4 bases, J lost 7 bases, and 2 bases stayed unmatched.

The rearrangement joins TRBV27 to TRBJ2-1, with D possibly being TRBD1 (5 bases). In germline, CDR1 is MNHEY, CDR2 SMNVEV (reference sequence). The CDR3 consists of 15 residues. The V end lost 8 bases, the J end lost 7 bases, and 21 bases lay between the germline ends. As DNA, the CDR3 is TGTGCCAGCCAAAATCAGGGTGCTGGTTGGAATGAGCAGTTCTTC. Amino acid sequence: CASQNQGAGWNEQFF.

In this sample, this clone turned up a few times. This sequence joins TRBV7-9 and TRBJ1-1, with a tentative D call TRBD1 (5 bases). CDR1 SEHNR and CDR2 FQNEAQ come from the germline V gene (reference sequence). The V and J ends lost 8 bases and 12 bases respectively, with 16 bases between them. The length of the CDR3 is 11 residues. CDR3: CASEWQGLPFF. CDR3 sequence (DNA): TGTGCCAGCGAGTGGCAGGGTTTACCTTTCTTT.

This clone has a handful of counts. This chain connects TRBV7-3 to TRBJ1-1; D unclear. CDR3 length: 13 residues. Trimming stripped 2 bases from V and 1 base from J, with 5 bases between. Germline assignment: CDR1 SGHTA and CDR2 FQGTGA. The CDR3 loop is CASSLAENTEAFF. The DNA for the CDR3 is TGTGCCAGCAGCTTAGCAGAGAACACTGAAGCTTTCTTT.

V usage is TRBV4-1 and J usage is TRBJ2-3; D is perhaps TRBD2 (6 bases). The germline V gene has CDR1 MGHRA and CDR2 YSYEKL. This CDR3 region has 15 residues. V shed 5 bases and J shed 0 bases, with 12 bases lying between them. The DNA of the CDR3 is TGCGCCAGCAGCAGGAAGGCGGGGAGCACAGATACGCAGTATTTT. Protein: CASSRKAGSTDTQYF.

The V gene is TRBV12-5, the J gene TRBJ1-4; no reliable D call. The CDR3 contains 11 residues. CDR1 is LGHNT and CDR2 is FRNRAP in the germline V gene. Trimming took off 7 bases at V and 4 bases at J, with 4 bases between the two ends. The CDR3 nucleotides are TGTGCTAGTGCCATTAATGAAAAACTGTTTTTT. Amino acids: CASAINEKLFF.

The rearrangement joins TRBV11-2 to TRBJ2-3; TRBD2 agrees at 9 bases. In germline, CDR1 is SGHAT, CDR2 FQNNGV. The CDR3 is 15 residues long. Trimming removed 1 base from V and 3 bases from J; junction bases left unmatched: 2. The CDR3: CASSLGAGGTDTQYF. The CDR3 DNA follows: TGTGCCAGCAGCTTAGGTGCGGGGGGGACAGATACGCAGTATTTT.

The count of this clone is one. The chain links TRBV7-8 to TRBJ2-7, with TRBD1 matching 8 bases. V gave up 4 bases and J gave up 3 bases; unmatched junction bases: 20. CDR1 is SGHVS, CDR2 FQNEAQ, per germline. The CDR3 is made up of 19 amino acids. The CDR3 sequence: CASSSSARLTGTGSYEQYF. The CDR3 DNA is TGTGCCAGCAGCTCATCCGCTCGACTCACCGGGACAGGAAGCTACGAGCAGTACTTC.

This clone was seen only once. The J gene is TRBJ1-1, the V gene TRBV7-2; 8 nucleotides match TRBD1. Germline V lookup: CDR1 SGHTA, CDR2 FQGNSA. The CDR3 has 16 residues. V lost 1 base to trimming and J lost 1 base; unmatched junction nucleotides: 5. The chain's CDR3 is CASSLGTGMENTEAFF. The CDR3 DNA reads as TGTGCCAGCAGCTTAGGGACAGGGATGGAGAACACTGAAGCTTTCTTT.

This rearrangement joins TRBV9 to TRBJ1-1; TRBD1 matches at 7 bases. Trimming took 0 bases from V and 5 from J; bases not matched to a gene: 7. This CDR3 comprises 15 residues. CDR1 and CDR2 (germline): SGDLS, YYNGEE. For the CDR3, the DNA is TGTGCCAGCAGCGTAGACGACAGGGTAAGGACTGAAGCTTTCTTT. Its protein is CASSVDDRVRTEAFF.